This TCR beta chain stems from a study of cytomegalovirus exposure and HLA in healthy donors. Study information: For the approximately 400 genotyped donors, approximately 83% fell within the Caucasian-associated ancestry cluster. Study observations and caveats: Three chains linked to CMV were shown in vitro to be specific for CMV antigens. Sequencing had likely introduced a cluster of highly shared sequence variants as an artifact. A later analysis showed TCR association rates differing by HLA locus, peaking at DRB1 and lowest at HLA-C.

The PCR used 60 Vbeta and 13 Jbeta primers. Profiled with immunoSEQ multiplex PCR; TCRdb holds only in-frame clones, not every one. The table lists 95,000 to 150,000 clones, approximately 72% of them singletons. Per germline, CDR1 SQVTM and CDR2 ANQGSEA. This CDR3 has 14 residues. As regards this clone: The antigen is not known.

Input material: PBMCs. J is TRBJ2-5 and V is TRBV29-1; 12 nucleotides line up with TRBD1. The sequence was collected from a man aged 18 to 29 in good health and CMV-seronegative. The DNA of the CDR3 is TGCACGTCAACCGGGACAGGGGGCGGAGAGACCCAGTACTTC. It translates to CTSTGTGGGETQYF.